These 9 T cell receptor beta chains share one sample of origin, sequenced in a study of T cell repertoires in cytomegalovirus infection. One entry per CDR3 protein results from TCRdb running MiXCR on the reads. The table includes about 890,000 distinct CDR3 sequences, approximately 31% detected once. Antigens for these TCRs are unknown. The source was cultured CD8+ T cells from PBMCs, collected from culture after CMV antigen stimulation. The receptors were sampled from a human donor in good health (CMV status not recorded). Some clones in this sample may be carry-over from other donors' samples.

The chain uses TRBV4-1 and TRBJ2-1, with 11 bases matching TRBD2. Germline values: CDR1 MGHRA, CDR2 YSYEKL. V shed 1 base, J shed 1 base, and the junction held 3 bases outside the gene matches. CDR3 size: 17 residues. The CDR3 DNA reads TGCGCCAGCAGCCAAGGGGCTAGCGGGGGGTCCTACAATGAGCAGTTCTTC. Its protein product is CASSQGASGGSYNEQFF.

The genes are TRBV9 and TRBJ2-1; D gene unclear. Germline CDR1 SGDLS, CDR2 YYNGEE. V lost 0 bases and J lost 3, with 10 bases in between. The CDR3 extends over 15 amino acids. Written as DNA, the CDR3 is TGTGCCAGCAGCGTAGGTAGCCACCACTACAATGAGCAGTTCTTC. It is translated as CASSVGSHHYNEQFF. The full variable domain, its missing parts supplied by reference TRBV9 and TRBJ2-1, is DSGVTQTPKHLITATGQRVTLRCSPRSGDLSVYWYQQSLDQGLQFLIQYYNGEERAKGNILERFSAQQFPDLHSELNLSSLELGDSALYFCASSVGSHHYNEQFFGPGTRLTVL.

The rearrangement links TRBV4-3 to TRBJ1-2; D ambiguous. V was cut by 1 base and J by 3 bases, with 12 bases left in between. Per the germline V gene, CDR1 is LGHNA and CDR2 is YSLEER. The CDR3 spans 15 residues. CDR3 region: CASSQAPGDYYGYTF. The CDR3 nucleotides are TGCGCCAGCAGCCAAGCGCCGGGCGACTACTATGGCTACACCTTC.

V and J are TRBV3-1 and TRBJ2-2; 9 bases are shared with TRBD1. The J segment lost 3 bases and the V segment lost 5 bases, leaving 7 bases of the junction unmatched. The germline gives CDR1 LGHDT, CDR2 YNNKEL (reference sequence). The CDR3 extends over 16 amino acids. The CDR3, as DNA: TGTGCCAGCAGCTTTGGGACAGGGTATTACACCGGGGAGCTGTTTTTT. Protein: CASSFGTGYYTGELFF.

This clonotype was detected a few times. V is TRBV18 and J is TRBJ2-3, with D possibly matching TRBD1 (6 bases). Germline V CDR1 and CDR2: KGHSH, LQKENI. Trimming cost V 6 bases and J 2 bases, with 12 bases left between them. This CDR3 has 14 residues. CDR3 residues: CASSPGTTTDTQYF. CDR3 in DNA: TGTGCCAGCTCCCCCGGGACAACCACAGATACGCAGTATTTT.

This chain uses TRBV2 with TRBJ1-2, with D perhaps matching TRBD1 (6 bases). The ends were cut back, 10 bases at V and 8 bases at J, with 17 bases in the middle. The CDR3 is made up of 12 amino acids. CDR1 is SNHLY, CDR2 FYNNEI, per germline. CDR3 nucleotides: TGTGCCATTAAGGTGGGGGCGACAGGCTACACCTTC. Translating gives CAIKVGATGYTF. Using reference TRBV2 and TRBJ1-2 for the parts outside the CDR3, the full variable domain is EPEVTQTPSHQVTQMGQEVILRCVPISNHLYFYWYRQILGQKVEFLVSFYNNEISEKSEIFDDQFSVERPDGSNFTLKIRSTKLEDSAMYFCAIKVGATGYTFGSGTRLTVV.

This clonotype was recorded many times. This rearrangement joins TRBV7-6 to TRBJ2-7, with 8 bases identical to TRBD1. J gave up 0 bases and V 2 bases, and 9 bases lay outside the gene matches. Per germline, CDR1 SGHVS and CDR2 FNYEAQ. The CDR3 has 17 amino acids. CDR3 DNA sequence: TGTGCCAGCAGCTTATTGCCCCAGACAGGGGTCTCCTACGAGCAGTACTTC. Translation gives CASSLLPQTGVSYEQYF.

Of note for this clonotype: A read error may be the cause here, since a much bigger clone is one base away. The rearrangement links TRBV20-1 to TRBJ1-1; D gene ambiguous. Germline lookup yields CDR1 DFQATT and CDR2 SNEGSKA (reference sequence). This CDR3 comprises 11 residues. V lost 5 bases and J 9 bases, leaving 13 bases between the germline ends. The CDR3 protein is CSAPPRTKAFF. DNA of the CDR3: TGCAGTGCTCCCCCTCGTACTAAAGCTTTCTTT.

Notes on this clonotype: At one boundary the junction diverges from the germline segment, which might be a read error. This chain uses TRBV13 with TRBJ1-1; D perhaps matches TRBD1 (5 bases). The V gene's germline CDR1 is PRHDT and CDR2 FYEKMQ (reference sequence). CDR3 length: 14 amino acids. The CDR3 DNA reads TGTACCAGCAGCTTGGGGGGAGGGAACACTGAAGCTTTCTTT. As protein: CTSSLGGGNTEAFF.